The clone carrying this T cell receptor beta chain was detected many times. This CDR3 region has 14 residues. The germline V gene encodes CDR1 KGHDR and CDR2 SFDVKD. V was clipped by 5 bases and J by 3 bases, with 13 bases between them. Libraries were prepared by immunoSEQ multiplex PCR; TCRdb keeps only in-frame clonotypes and omits some of them. The table lists approximately 210,000 clones, roughly 80% of them singletons, with roughly 2.7% in the top ten. These data originate in a study of blood T cell repertoires in COVID-19. The receptor was derived from a woman in her sixties or seventies with active or convalescent COVID-19. The chain recombines TRBV24-1 with TRBJ2-7; D is undetermined. Material: peripheral blood. In DNA, the CDR3 is TGTGCCACCAGTGCCTGGGCCTTACTCTACGAGCAGTACTTC. Encoded protein: CATSAWALLYEQYF.